This TCR beta chain was profiled in a study of T cells expressing NK-cell markers. CDR3 size: 11 residues. CDR1 is SQVTM, CDR2 ANQGSEA, per germline. With the 5' RACE reads reprocessed, TCRdb shows one record per CDR3 protein and no DNA. The sample yields approximately 420,000 distinct CDR3 sequences, of which the top ten take up around 10%. Sequencing used blood T cells: a sorted CD56 or NKG2C T cell subset, CD4+ or CD8+ T cells, or bulk PBMC T cells (not recorded which). The receptor was derived from a woman aged 50 to 65 in good health. This chain uses TRBV29-1 with TRBJ1-2. The chain's CDR3 is CSVVANYGYTF. Supplemented by reference TRBV29-1 and TRBJ1-2, the full variable domain reads SAVISQKPSRDICQRGTSLTIQCQVDSQVTMMFWYRQQPGQSLTLIATANQGSEATYESGFVIDKFPISRPNLTFSTLTVSNMSPEDSSIYLCSVVANYGYTFGSGTRLTVV.